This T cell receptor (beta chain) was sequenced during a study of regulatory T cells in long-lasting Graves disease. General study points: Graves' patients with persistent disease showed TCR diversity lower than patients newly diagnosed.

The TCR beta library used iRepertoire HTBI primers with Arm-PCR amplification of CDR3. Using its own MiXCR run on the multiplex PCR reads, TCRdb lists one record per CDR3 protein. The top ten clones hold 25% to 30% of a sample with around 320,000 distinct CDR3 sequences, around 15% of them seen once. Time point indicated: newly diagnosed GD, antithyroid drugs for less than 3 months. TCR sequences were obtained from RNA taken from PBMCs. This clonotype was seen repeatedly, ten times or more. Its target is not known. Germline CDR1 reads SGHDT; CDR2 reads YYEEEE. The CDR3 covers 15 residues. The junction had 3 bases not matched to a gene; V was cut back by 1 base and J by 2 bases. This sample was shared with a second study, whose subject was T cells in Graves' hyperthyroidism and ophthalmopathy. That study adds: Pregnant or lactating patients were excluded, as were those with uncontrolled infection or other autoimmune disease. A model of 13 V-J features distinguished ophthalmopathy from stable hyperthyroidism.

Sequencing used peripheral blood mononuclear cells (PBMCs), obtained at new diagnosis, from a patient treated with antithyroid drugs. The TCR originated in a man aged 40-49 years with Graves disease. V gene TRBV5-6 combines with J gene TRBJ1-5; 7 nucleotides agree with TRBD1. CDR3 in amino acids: CASSLTGAGNQPQHF. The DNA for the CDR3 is TGTGCCAGCAGCTTGACAGGGGCAGGCAATCAGCCCCAGCATTTT.